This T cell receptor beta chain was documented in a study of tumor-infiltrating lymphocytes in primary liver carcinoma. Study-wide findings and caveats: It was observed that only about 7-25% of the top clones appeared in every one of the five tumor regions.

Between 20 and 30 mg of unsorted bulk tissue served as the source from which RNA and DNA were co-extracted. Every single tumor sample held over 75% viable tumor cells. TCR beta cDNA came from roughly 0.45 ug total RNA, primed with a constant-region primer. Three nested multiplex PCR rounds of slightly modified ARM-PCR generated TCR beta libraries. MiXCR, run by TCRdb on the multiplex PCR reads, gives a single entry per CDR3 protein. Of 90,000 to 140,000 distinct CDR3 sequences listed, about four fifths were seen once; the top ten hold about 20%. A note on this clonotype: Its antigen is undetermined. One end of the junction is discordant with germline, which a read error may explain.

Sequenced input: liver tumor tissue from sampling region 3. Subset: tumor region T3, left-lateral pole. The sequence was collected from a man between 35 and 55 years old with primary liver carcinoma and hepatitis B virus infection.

The CDR3 nucleotides read TGCAGCCTTGGAAGCAACCAGCCCCAGCATTTT. It encodes CSLGSNQPQHF. The chain employs TRBV29-1 and TRBJ1-5; no clear D gene. This CDR3 is 11 amino acids long. The V gene's germline CDR1 is SQVTM and CDR2 ANQGSEA.